This T cell receptor (beta chain) was identified during a study of T cell responses to AZD1222 COVID-19 vaccine. On this clone: Antigen unknown.

Data came from immunoSEQ multiplex PCR; TCRdb stores just in-frame clones and leaves some out. Here the sample spans around 120,000 clones, roughly 87% being singletons. CDR3 size: 13 residues. Germline V lookup: CDR1 SGHTA, CDR2 FQGTGA. V lost 5 bases, J lost 1 base, and 8 bases lay in between. Findings and caveats of the study: Spike was spanned by vaccine-associated CD4 TCRs, which were dominant at 160-218 and 743-854. The repertoires were collected only after the peak T cell response. Compared with day 0, the breadth and depth of the Spike-specific TCR repertoire rose significantly after two doses of AZD1222.

The chain employs TRBV7-3 and TRBJ1-1, with D unresolved. The sample in question was peripheral blood, obtained on day 0 of AZD1222 vaccination. This receptor was identified in an adult in good health. CDR3 loop: CASSPRANTEAFF. As DNA, the CDR3 is TGTGCCAGCAGCCCGCGGGCGAACACTGAAGCTTTCTTT.